These 13 T cell receptor beta chains were sequenced from one sample in a study of OX40 agonist ivuxolimab in advanced cancers. Sequenced by immunoSEQ multiplex PCR; TCRdb stores in-frame clones only, minus some. This sample has 70,000 to 85,000 clones, with more than 70% found just once. The sequencing used CD4+ or CD8+ T cells sorted from blood, collected in a trial of the OX40 agonist ivuxolimab. These receptors were taken from an adult with an advanced solid tumor such as melanoma, head and neck, liver or kidney cancer.

This chain joins TRBV28 and TRBJ2-3; D unclear. The CDR3 loop spans 13 amino acids. In germline, CDR1 is MDHEN, CDR2 SYDVKM. Trimming removed 5 bases from V and 6 bases from J, with 12 bases in between. The CDR3 reads CASSITAKDTQYF. The CDR3 DNA reads TGTGCCAGCAGTATTACCGCGAAGGATACGCAGTATTTT.

The gene calls are TRBV27 and TRBJ1-1, with D maybe TRBD1 (6 bases). This CDR3 has 15 amino acids. The germline CDR1 and CDR2 sequences are MNHEY and SMNVEV (reference sequence). Trimming removed 7 bases from V and 6 bases from J, with 21 bases in between. Here the CDR3 reads CASTTTGGRVAEAFF. CDR3 bases: TGTGCCAGCACTACAACGGGGGGCCGTGTTGCTGAAGCTTTCTTT.

This clone was seen a single time. The V call is TRBV28, the J call TRBJ2-7; possible D gene TRBD1, 5 bases. The germline V gene has CDR1 MDHEN and CDR2 SYDVKM. The CDR3 totals 17 residues. With 6 bases removed from V and 0 bases from J, the gap between germline ends came to 21 bases. In DNA form, the CDR3 reads TGTGCCAGCAGCCCCCTGCTGGGGCAGCACTCCTCCTACGAGCAGTACTTC. It encodes CASSPLLGQHSSYEQYF.

The chain carries TRBV28 and TRBJ1-5, with a tentative D call TRBD1 (6 bases). Germline lookup yields CDR1 MDHEN and CDR2 SYDVKM. CDR3 length: 17 residues. Trimming stripped 6 bases from V and 7 bases from J, with 25 bases between. The CDR3 protein is CASRIYRAGSGGQPQHF. CDR3 coding DNA: TGTGCCAGCAGGATCTACAGGGCTGGATCGGGTGGACAGCCCCAGCATTTT.

This rearrangement joins TRBV30 to TRBJ2-5; D call uncertain. This CDR3 contains 12 residues. Germline CDR1 and CDR2: GTSNPN and SVGIG (reference sequence). V was shortened by 0 bases and J by 5 bases, with 7 bases between the two germline ends. The CDR3 region has the DNA TGTGCCTGGAGTGTGGGCCAGGAGACCCAGTACTTC. Residues: CAWSVGQETQYF.

This clone was observed a few times. The V gene is TRBV19, the J gene TRBJ1-6; 9 bases are a match to TRBD1. CDR1 is LNHDA and CDR2 is SQIVND in the germline V gene (reference sequence). The CDR3 is made up of 13 amino acids. The ends lost 8 bases at V and 10 bases at J; junction bases unmatched: 6. CDR3 in amino acids: CASVQGAQSPLHF. For the CDR3, the DNA is TGTGCCAGTGTACAGGGGGCACAGTCACCCCTCCACTTT. The whole variable domain, filled in from reference TRBV19 and TRBJ1-6, reads DGGITQSPKYLFRKEGQNVTLSCEQNLNHDAMYWYRQDPGQGLRLIYYSQIVNDFQKGDIAEGYSVSREKKESFPLTVTSAQKNPTAFYLCASVQGAQSPLHFGNGTRLTVT.

The count of this clone is one. The chain couples TRBV7-2 to TRBJ2-3; D might be TRBD2 (5 bases). This CDR3 contains 13 residues. The ends were cut back, 4 bases at V and 4 bases at J, with 9 bases in the middle. Germline lookup yields CDR1 SGHTA and CDR2 FQGNSA. Here the CDR3 DNA reads TGTGCCAGCAGCTCATACGGGGCAGATACGCAGTATTTT. Its protein is CASSSYGADTQYF. The full variable domain, its missing parts supplied by reference TRBV7-2 and TRBJ2-3, is GAGVSQSPSNKVTEKGKDVELRCDPISGHTALYWYRQSLGQGLEFLIYFQGNSAPDKSGLPSDRFSAERTGGSVSTLTIQRTQQEDSAVYLCASSSYGADTQYFGPGTRLTVL.

The chain carries TRBV4-3 and TRBJ2-6; D tentatively reads TRBD1 or TRBD2 (5 bases each). The CDR3 is 19 residues long. The V gene's germline CDR1 is LGHNA and CDR2 YSLEER. V was shortened by 0 bases and J by 5 bases, with 20 bases between the two germline ends. CDR3 amino acids: CASSQDSGAGLSRANVLTF. The CDR3, as DNA: TGCGCCAGCAGCCAAGATTCTGGGGCAGGACTCAGTAGGGCCAACGTCCTGACTTTC.

A few counts support this clone. This chain connects TRBV6-5 to TRBJ1-2; 7 nucleotides match TRBD1. Per the germline V gene, CDR1 is MNHEY and CDR2 is SVGAGI. The V and J ends lost 2 bases and 4 bases, in that order; junction bases with no gene match: 4. This CDR3 is built from 14 residues. CDR3 sequence reads: CASSYGTESYGYTF. In nucleotides, the CDR3 is TGTGCCAGCAGTTACGGGACAGAGTCCTATGGCTACACCTTC.

The CDR3: CAWSTLSEQYF. The DNA for the CDR3 is TGTGCCTGGAGTACTCTGTCCGAGCAGTACTTC. V and J are TRBV30 and TRBJ2-7; D gene uncertain. Trimming pared 2 bases from V and 6 bases from J, leaving 8 bases between. Per the germline V gene, CDR1 is GTSNPN and CDR2 is SVGIG (reference sequence). CDR3 length equals 11 residues. The full variable domain, rest sourced from reference TRBV30 and TRBJ2-7, is SQTIHQWPATLVQPVGSPLSLECTVEGTSNPNLYWYRQAAGRGLQLLFYSVGIGQISSEVPQNLSASRPQDRQFILSSKKLLLSDSGFYLCAWSTLSEQYFGPGTRLTVT.

A few counts support this clone. The rearrangement links TRBV5-1 to TRBJ2-7, with 7 bases matching TRBD2. The germline V gene encodes CDR1 SGHRS and CDR2 YFSETQ. The ends lost 4 bases at V and 2 bases at J; junction bases unmatched: 9. There are 15 residues in the CDR3. The CDR3 spells CASSTARAGTYEQYF. Written as DNA, the CDR3 is TGCGCCAGCAGCACCGCTCGAGCGGGAACCTACGAGCAGTACTTC.

The chain is built from TRBV6-6 and TRBJ1-4; TRBD1 is a possible D gene (6 bases). Germline V gene sequence: CDR1 MNHNY, CDR2 SVGAGI (reference sequence). V was trimmed by 8 bases and J by 4 bases, leaving 11 bases between them. This CDR3 has 13 amino acids. This chain's CDR3 is CASRGQFNEKLFF. DNA of the CDR3: TGTGCCAGCCGCGGACAGTTTAATGAAAAACTGTTTTTT.

This clone was counted a few times. The rearrangement links TRBV7-3 to TRBJ2-2, with a weak D call TRBD2 (5 bases). V lost 2 bases and J 5 bases, leaving 12 bases between the germline ends. The CDR3 runs 15 residues. The germline V gene has CDR1 SGHTA and CDR2 FQGTGA. CDR3 bases: TGTGCCAGCAGCTTAGGGAGTCGTAGTACCGGGGAGCTGTTTTTT. It encodes CASSLGSRSTGELFF.